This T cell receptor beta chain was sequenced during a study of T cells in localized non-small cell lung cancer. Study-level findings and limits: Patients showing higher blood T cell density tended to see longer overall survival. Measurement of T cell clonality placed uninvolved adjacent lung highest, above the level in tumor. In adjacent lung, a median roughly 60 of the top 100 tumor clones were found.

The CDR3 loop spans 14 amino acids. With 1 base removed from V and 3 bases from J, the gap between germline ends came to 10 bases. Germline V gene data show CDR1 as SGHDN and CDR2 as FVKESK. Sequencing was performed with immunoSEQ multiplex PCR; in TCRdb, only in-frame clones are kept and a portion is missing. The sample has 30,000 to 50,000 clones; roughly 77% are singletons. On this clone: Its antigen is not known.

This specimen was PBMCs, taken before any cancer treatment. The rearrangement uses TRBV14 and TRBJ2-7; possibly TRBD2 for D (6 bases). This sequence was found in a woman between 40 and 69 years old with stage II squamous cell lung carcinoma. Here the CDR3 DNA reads TGTGCCAGCAGCCAAGGCGGGGCCTTCTACGAGCAGTACTTC. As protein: CASSQGGAFYEQYF.